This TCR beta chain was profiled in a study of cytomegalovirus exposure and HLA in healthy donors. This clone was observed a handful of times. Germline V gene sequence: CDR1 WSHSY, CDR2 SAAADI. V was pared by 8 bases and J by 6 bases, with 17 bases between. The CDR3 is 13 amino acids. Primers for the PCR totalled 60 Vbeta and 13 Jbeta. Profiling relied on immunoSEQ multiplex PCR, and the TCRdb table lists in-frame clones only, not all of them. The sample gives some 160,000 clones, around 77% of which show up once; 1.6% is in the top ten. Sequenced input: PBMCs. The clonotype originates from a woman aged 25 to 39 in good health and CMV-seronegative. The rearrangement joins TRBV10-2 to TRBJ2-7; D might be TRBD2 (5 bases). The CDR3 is CASEGDGAFEQYF. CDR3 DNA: TGCGCCAGCGAGGGAGACGGTGCCTTCGAGCAGTACTTC.